Presented here are 18 T cell receptor beta chains from one specimen sequenced in a study of response to subunit inactivated influenza vaccine. TCRdb reprocessed the RT-PCR reads via MiXCR and lists one record per CDR3 protein. The sample comprises under 200,000 distinct CDR3 sequences, roughly 10% of which are singletons, and around 35% rests with the top ten. Sequencing used CD8+ T cells sorted from PBMCs, obtained about 24 months after vaccination. These receptors originate from a man between 50 and 75 years old who received an inactivated influenza vaccine.

In its sample, this clonotype was seen a few times. The chain recombines TRBV10-3 with TRBJ2-5; 7 bases map to TRBD1. The CDR3 sequence is 14 residues long. The germline V gene encodes CDR1 ENHRY and CDR2 SYGVKD. The V segment lost 3 bases and the J segment 5 bases; nucleotides outside the gene matches: 6. CDR3 nucleotide sequence: TGTGCCATCAGTGACGACAGGGAGAGTGAGACCCAGTACTTC. Its translation is CAISDDRESETQYF.

V usage is TRBV29-1 and J usage is TRBJ2-3; 12 positions agree with TRBD2. The CDR3 spans 15 residues. V lost 5 bases and J lost 4; bases outside the gene matches: 7. CDR1 is SQVTM and CDR2 is ANQGSEA in the germline V gene. The CDR3 region is CSVLGLAGHPDTQYF. The CDR3, as DNA: TGCAGCGTTCTCGGACTAGCGGGGCACCCAGATACGCAGTATTTT.

The V and J genes are TRBV3-1 and TRBJ2-7, with D unresolved. In germline, CDR1 is LGHDT, CDR2 YNNKEL (reference sequence). The CDR3 covers 14 residues. V dropped 0 bases and J dropped 2 bases, with 8 bases sitting between them. As DNA, the CDR3 is TGTGCCAGCAGCCAAGAGACTTTTACCTACGAGCAGTACTTC. Protein sequence: CASSQETFTYEQYF.

This clonotype appeared a few times. As DNA, the CDR3 is TGTGCCAGCAATTTCCATCCTGGGTACGAGCAGTACTTC. Translating it yields CASNFHPGYEQYF. The genes are TRBV28 and TRBJ2-7, with D unclear. The length of the CDR3 is 13 residues. V was cut by 7 bases and J by 4 bases, with 14 bases left in between. Germline CDR1 is MDHEN and CDR2 is SYDVKM. Filled out from reference TRBV28 and TRBJ2-7, the complete variable domain reads DVKVTQSSRYLVKRTGEKVFLECVQDMDHENMFWYRQDPGLGLRLIYFSYDVKMKEKGDIPEGYSVSREKKERFSLILESASTNQTSMYLCASNFHPGYEQYFGPGTRLTVT.

This clonotype was found a few times. The rearrangement joins TRBV29-1 to TRBJ1-5; 7 nucleotides match TRBD1. The CDR3 is made up of 13 amino acids. V was pared by 5 bases and J by 3 bases, with 4 bases of the junction left unmatched. The V gene's germline CDR1 is SQVTM and CDR2 ANQGSEA. The CDR3 nucleotides read TGCAGCGTTAGCAGGGGGATCAATCAGCCCCAGCATTTT. It translates to CSVSRGINQPQHF.

V and J are TRBV15 and TRBJ2-5, with 7 bases matching TRBD2. The ends lost 0 bases at V and 2 bases at J; junction bases unmatched: 6. Per germline, CDR1 LNHNV and CDR2 YYDKDF (reference sequence). The CDR3 is 16 amino acids. CDR3 residues: CATSRDSLAEQETQYF. CDR3 DNA: TGTGCCACCAGCAGAGATAGCCTAGCGGAGCAAGAGACCCAGTACTTC.

This clonotype was seen more than once but under ten times. The chain employs TRBV20-1 and TRBJ2-3; 12 bases map to TRBD2. The trim removed 2 bases at V and 1 base at J, leaving 4 bases unmatched. From germline, CDR1 is DFQATT and CDR2 SNEGSKA (reference sequence). The CDR3 is 16 residues long. CDR3 bases: TGCAGTGCTAGACTAGCGGGAGGGCCGGGCACAGATACGCAGTATTTT. Its protein product is CSARLAGGPGTDTQYF.

The rearrangement uses TRBV2 and TRBJ2-1; tentatively, D is TRBD1 (6 bases). This CDR3 has 15 amino acids. CDR1 and CDR2 (germline): SNHLY, FYNNEI. V gave up 4 bases and J gave up 4 bases, with 14 bases separating them. CDR3 protein: CASSVAGDQYNEQFF. For the CDR3, the DNA is TGTGCCAGCAGTGTAGCAGGGGACCAATACAATGAGCAGTTCTTC. The variable domain in full, completed from reference TRBV2 and TRBJ2-1, reads EPEVTQTPSHQVTQMGQEVILRCVPISNHLYFYWYRQILGQKVEFLVSFYNNEISEKSEIFDDQFSVERPDGSNFTLKIRSTKLEDSAMYFCASSVAGDQYNEQFFGPGTRLTVL.

This chain connects TRBV5-6 to TRBJ2-4; tentatively, D is TRBD2 (6 bases). V was pared by 0 bases and J by 0 bases, with 10 bases between. The CDR3 is 16 residues long. Germline values: CDR1 SGHDT, CDR2 YYEEEE. The CDR3 spells CASSLGQGLAKNIQYF. In nucleotides, the CDR3 is TGTGCCAGCAGCTTGGGGCAGGGACTAGCCAAAAACATTCAGTACTTC.

This clonotype was counted only a few times. The chain combines TRBV12-3 or TRBV12-4 with TRBJ2-7; a weak D match, TRBD1 (9 bases). V was cut by 6 bases and J by 2 bases, with 23 bases left in between. The CDR3 runs 17 residues. The CDR3 loop is CASRRGEPGQGAYEQYF. In DNA form, the CDR3 reads TGTGCCAGCAGGCGGGGGGAACCGGGACAGGGTGCCTACGAGCAGTACTTC.

This clonotype turned up a few times. The chain has TRBV9 and TRBJ2-2; 14 nucleotides agree with TRBD2. Germline V gene lookup returns CDR1 SGDLS and CDR2 YYNGEE. Trimming cost V 3 bases and J 1 base; bases outside gene matches: 8. This CDR3 contains 19 residues. Here the CDR3 DNA reads TGTGCCAGCAGCGCCGTTTCCGGGACTAGCGGGAGGAACACCGGGGAGCTGTTTTTT. Protein product: CASSAVSGTSGRNTGELFF.

This clonotype has just a few counts. CDR3 loop: CASSMAGTVYNEQFF. For the CDR3, the DNA is TGTGCCAGTAGTATGGCCGGGACAGTCTACAATGAGCAGTTCTTC. The chain combines TRBV19 with TRBJ2-1; 7 bases match TRBD1. There are 15 residues in the CDR3. The trim removed 3 bases at V and 3 bases at J, leaving 5 bases unmatched. The V gene's germline CDR1 is LNHDA and CDR2 SQIVND (reference sequence). Based on the CDR3 plus reference TRBV19 and TRBJ2-1, the full variable domain is DGGITQSPKYLFRKEGQNVTLSCEQNLNHDAMYWYRQDPGQGLRLIYYSQIVNDFQKGDIAEGYSVSREKKESFPLTVTSAQKNPTAFYLCASSMAGTVYNEQFFGPGTRLTVL.

This clonotype was detected many times. The chain uses TRBV28 and TRBJ2-1; 8 bases match TRBD2. The CDR3 covers 17 residues. CDR1 MDHEN and CDR2 SYDVKM come from the germline V gene. Trimming cost V 3 bases and J 5 bases; bases outside gene matches: 12. CDR3 bases: TGTGCCAGCAGTTTGAATTTCGCCAGCGGGAGAGACAATGAGCAGTTCTTC. It specifies CASSLNFASGRDNEQFF.

This clonotype was detected a few times. The junction departs from germline at one end; a sequencing error may be responsible. CDR3 sequence: CASSSPTDRAGEELFF. The CDR3 coding sequence is TGTGCCAGCAGTTCCCCGACAGACAGGGCCGGTGAAGAACTGTTTTTT. This chain links TRBV12-3 or TRBV12-4 with TRBJ1-4; 7 nucleotides align to TRBD1. The CDR3 is made up of 16 amino acids.

The chain carries TRBV4-1 and TRBJ2-7; maybe TRBD1 (5 bases). CDR1 is MGHRA and CDR2 is YSYEKL in the germline V gene. This CDR3 comprises 14 residues. The V gene lost 3 bases and the J gene lost 0 bases, with 9 bases spanning the gap. The DNA for the CDR3 is TGCGCCAGCAGCCACCCAGGGATCTCCTACGAGCAGTACTTC. This translates into CASSHPGISYEQYF.

This clonotype was seen a handful of times. The chain uses TRBV27 and TRBJ2-5; the D gene is possibly TRBD2 (6 bases). Germline assignment: CDR1 MNHEY and CDR2 SMNVEV (reference sequence). V lost 3 bases and J 4 bases, leaving 21 bases between the germline ends. This CDR3 contains 17 residues. CDR3 coding DNA: TGTGCCAGCAGTTTGACAGCTAGCGTCCAGCTCCGAGAGACCCAGTACTTC. It yields the protein CASSLTASVQLRETQYF.

The chain employs TRBV20-1 and TRBJ2-1; 14 nucleotides align to TRBD2. V lost 4 bases and J lost 9; bases outside the gene matches: 8. The CDR3 spans 15 residues. The V gene's germline CDR1 is DFQATT and CDR2 SNEGSKA (reference sequence). DNA of the CDR3: TGCAGTGCTAAGGGACTAGCGGGAGATAGTCTTGAGCAGTTCTTC. It encodes CSAKGLAGDSLEQFF.

V and J are TRBV28 and TRBJ1-5; the D is unclear. The germline CDR1 and CDR2 sequences are MDHEN and SYDVKM. The CDR3 covers 15 residues. The ends were cut back, 4 bases at V and 1 base at J, with 11 bases in the middle. The CDR3 DNA reads TGTGCCAGCAGTTACATCGTAGGGAGCAATCAGCCCCAGCATTTT. Protein: CASSYIVGSNQPQHF.